This T cell receptor (beta chain) is from a study of beta chain features in type 1 diabetes. Findings of the study overall: People with Type 1 diabetes carried modestly yet significantly shorter TCRB CDR3s in all four CD4+ subsets. Patients' naive, central memory and regulatory TCRB repertoires appeared more alike than those of healthy donors.

Details on this clone: What it binds is not known.

The germline CDR1 and CDR2 sequences are SEHNR and FQNEAQ (reference sequence). V lost 3 bases and J lost 4, with 9 bases in between. This CDR3 is built from 13 residues. Expressed TCRB transcripts were sequenced after all isolated RNA was converted to cDNA. Method: immunoSEQ multiplex PCR; TCRdb's copy keeps in-frame clones and lacks some. The table has 500,000 to 850,000 clones, around 15% seen once. The chain recombines TRBV7-9 with TRBJ1-2; no clear D. Sample: naive CD4+ T cells from blood. The TCR was taken from a man in his late teens or twenties with type 1 diabetes. The chain's CDR3 is CASSLESPYGYTF. As DNA, the CDR3 is TGTGCCAGCAGCTTGGAGTCCCCCTATGGCTACACCTTC.